A single sample is the source of the 27 T cell receptor beta chains below, sequenced in a study of blood T cell repertoires in COVID-19. Measured with immunoSEQ multiplex PCR; TCRdb has only the in-frame clones, and not every one. The data hold 210,000 or so clones, with approximately 80% observed a single time. Sequenced sample: PBMCs or T cells enriched from blood (not recorded which). These receptors were collected from a man aged 25-40 years with acute COVID-19.

This chain joins TRBV30 and TRBJ1-6; 8 positions agree with TRBD1. Germline assignment: CDR1 GTSNPN and CDR2 SVGIG (reference sequence). V was clipped by 3 bases and J by 1 base; unmatched bases: 8. The CDR3 is 17 residues long. The CDR3 DNA sequence: TGTGCCTGGAGCTCCGGGACAGGTCTTTCCTATAATTCACCCCTCCACTTT. Encoded protein: CAWSSGTGLSYNSPLHF.

The chain is built from TRBV5-6 and TRBJ1-1; TRBD1 aligns across 7 bases. From germline, CDR1 is SGHDT and CDR2 YYEEEE. The CDR3 runs to 13 residues. J gave up 4 bases and V 4 bases, and 4 bases lay outside the gene matches. DNA for the CDR3: TGTGCCAGCAGCCCTGGGACAGTCACTGAAGCTTTCTTT. The encoded protein is CASSPGTVTEAFF.

The chain employs TRBV28 and TRBJ2-7; 8 bases line up with TRBD1. In germline, CDR1 is MDHEN, CDR2 SYDVKM. J was trimmed by 2 bases and V by 6 bases; bases with no gene match: 6. This CDR3 region has 14 residues. CDR3 nucleotide sequence: TGTGCCAGCAGGGGACAGGTTACCCCCTACGAGCAGTACTTC. Residues: CASRGQVTPYEQYF.

CDR3 nucleotide sequence: TGTGCCAGCAGCCAGGACAGGGGTTATGAAGCTTTCTTT. Translation: CASSQDRGYEAFF. V is TRBV6-5 and J is TRBJ1-1; 9 bases align to TRBD1. The junction had 6 bases not matched to a gene; V was cut back by 6 bases and J by 7 bases. The CDR3 runs to 13 residues. Germline V gene data show CDR1 as MNHEY and CDR2 as SVGAGI.

DNA of the CDR3: TGTGCCTGGAGATTCCAGGGGAACACTGAAGCTTTCTTT. It is translated as CAWRFQGNTEAFF. The gene calls are TRBV30 and TRBJ1-1; D is possibly TRBD1 (5 bases). The CDR3 extends over 13 amino acids. CDR1 GTSNPN and CDR2 SVGIG come from the germline V gene (reference sequence). V was pared by 3 bases and J by 1 base, with 9 bases between.

The chain joins TRBV5-1 to TRBJ2-2, with TRBD1 matching over 9 bases. The CDR3 runs to 18 residues. Germline assignment: CDR1 SGHRS and CDR2 YFSETQ. V lost 4 bases to trimming and J lost 5 bases; unmatched junction nucleotides: 15. The CDR3 region is CASSRTSGTGLGTGELFF. CDR3 bases: TGCGCCAGCAGCCGGACCTCCGGGACAGGGCTGGGGACCGGGGAGCTGTTTTTT. Full variable domain (missing parts from reference TRBV5-1 and TRBJ2-2): KAGVTQTPRYLIKTRGQQVTLSCSPISGHRSVSWYQQTPGQGLQFLFEYFSETQRNKGNFPGRFSGRQFSNSRSEMNVSTLELGDSALYLCASSRTSGTGLGTGELFFGEGSRLTVL.

This sequence joins TRBV9 and TRBJ2-7; D is undetermined. The V gene's germline CDR1 is SGDLS and CDR2 YYNGEE. The V and J ends lost 7 bases and 2 bases respectively, with 25 bases between them. This CDR3 comprises 17 residues. Here the CDR3 DNA reads TGTGCCAGCTCCCCTAAGGTAGGCCGACTCACTCCCTACGAGCAGTACTTC. Translating it yields CASSPKVGRLTPYEQYF.

The chain has TRBV7-2 and TRBJ1-5, with D unresolved. CDR1 and CDR2 (germline): SGHTA, FQGNSA. The CDR3 spans 15 residues. V was shortened by 1 base and J by 1 base, with 8 bases between the two germline ends. The CDR3 sequence is CASSLVTPSNQPQHF. The CDR3 DNA follows: TGTGCCAGCAGCTTAGTGACACCGAGCAATCAGCCCCAGCATTTT. The full variable domain, completed using reference TRBV7-2 and TRBJ1-5, is GAGVSQSPSNKVTEKGKDVELRCDPISGHTALYWYRQSLGQGLEFLIYFQGNSAPDKSGLPSDRFSAERTGGSVSTLTIQRTQQEDSAVYLCASSLVTPSNQPQHFGDGTRLSIL.

This clone has just a few counts. This chain connects TRBV11-3 to TRBJ2-5; 9 bases are a match to TRBD1. This CDR3 is 14 amino acids long. CDR1 and CDR2 (germline): SGHNT, YENEEA. The ends lost 5 bases at V and 5 bases at J; junction bases unmatched: 6. Here the CDR3 reads CASSPDRGLETQYF. CDR3 in DNA: TGTGCCAGCAGCCCTGACAGGGGGTTGGAGACCCAGTACTTC.

V and J are TRBV11-2 and TRBJ1-3; 7 nucleotides align to TRBD1. V gave up 5 bases and J gave up 4 bases; unmatched junction bases: 8. Germline V gene sequence: CDR1 SGHAT, CDR2 FQNNGV. The CDR3 has 15 residues. CDR3 protein: CASSGRQGGGNTIYF. CDR3 in DNA: TGTGCCAGCAGCGGACGACAGGGAGGCGGAAACACCATATATTTT.

This clone appeared a single time. The chain joins TRBV14 to TRBJ1-2; D is perhaps TRBD1 (5 bases). The V and J ends lost 1 base and 1 base respectively, with 19 bases between them. CDR3 length equals 18 residues. CDR1 is SGHDN and CDR2 is FVKESK in the germline V gene. The CDR3 reads CASSQGYLFRDFNYGYTF. DNA of the CDR3: TGTGCCAGCAGCCAAGGTTACCTCTTCAGGGATTTTAACTATGGCTACACCTTC.

This clone appeared many times. The J gene is TRBJ2-1, the V gene TRBV11-2; D is perhaps TRBD2 (5 bases). This CDR3 contains 16 residues. In germline, CDR1 is SGHAT, CDR2 FQNNGV. Trimming removed 6 bases from V and 0 bases from J, with 15 bases in between. CDR3 in DNA: TGTGCCAGCAGTTTAACCGCGGACTTCTCCTACAATGAGCAGTTCTTC. Its translation: CASSLTADFSYNEQFF. Variable domain in full (rest from reference TRBV11-2 and TRBJ2-1): EAGVAQSPRYKIIEKRQSVAFWCNPISGHATLYWYQQILGQGPKLLIQFQNNGVVDDSQLPKDRFSAERLKGVDSTLKIQPAKLEDSAVYLCASSLTADFSYNEQFFGPGTRLTVL.

The chain joins TRBV3-1 (or the pseudogene TRBV3-2) to TRBJ2-5; D ambiguous. Germline CDR1 reads LGHDT; CDR2 reads YNNKEL (reference sequence). The CDR3 totals 15 residues. V was shortened by 4 bases and J by 5 bases, with 17 bases between the two germline ends. The CDR3, as DNA: TGTGCCAGCAGCCCCGGGTCCAAGCAGTGGGAGACCCAGTACTTC. This encodes CASSPGSKQWETQYF.

The V and J genes are TRBV29-1 and TRBJ1-1; maybe TRBD1 (6 bases). This CDR3 is built from 14 residues. CDR1 and CDR2 from the germline V gene are SQVTM and ANQGSEA. The ends were cut back, 4 bases at V and 6 bases at J, with 18 bases in the middle. CDR3 sequence: CSVGGAGDLPEAFF. The CDR3 nucleotides read TGCAGCGTTGGTGGGGCAGGGGACCTTCCTGAAGCTTTCTTT.

This clone has just a few counts. This chain connects TRBV30 to TRBJ1-3; D ambiguous. There are 13 residues in the CDR3. Germline CDR1 reads GTSNPN; CDR2 reads SVGIG (reference sequence). V lost 4 bases and J 0 bases, leaving 7 bases between the germline ends. The CDR3 DNA is TGTGCCTGGATGGACTACTCTGGAAACACCATATATTTT. It translates to CAWMDYSGNTIYF.

This clone came up a few times. The gene calls are TRBV6-5 and TRBJ1-6, with D uncertain. The germline V and J ends were trimmed by 0 bases and 6 bases, with 3 bases remaining between them. Germline-derived CDR1 and CDR2 are MNHEY and SVGAGI. The CDR3 sequence is 13 residues long. CDR3 sequence: CASSYSSNSPLHF. The CDR3 DNA sequence: TGTGCCAGCAGTTACTCGAGTAATTCACCCCTCCACTTT.

This clone was detected only a few times. This chain links TRBV9 with TRBJ1-1; D is possibly TRBD1 (5 bases). The CDR3 is 16 amino acids. Per the germline V gene, CDR1 is SGDLS and CDR2 is YYNGEE. Trimming left V 0 bases short and J 1 base short, with 13 bases between. CDR3 coding DNA: TGTGCCAGCAGCGTAGGACAGATTAACCCGAACACTGAAGCTTTCTTT. It encodes CASSVGQINPNTEAFF.

The V and J genes are TRBV12-3 or TRBV12-4 and TRBJ1-1; D unresolved. V was cut by 10 bases and J by 5 bases, with 14 bases left in between. The CDR3 length is 12 residues. Here the CDR3 reads CATEGDGTEAFF. Written as DNA, the CDR3 is TGTGCCACCGAGGGAGATGGGACTGAAGCTTTCTTT.

The V gene is TRBV27, the J gene TRBJ2-7, with 11 bases identical to TRBD2. Germline trimming cut 6 bases from V and 2 bases from J; bases unmatched to any gene: 0. The CDR3 has 13 residues. In germline, CDR1 is MNHEY, CDR2 SMNVEV (reference sequence). The CDR3, as DNA: TGTGCCAGCAGACTAGCGGGGGCCTACGAGCAGTACTTC. Translated: CASRLAGAYEQYF.

The chain joins TRBV19 to TRBJ2-4; 8 bases match TRBD1. Trimming cost V 6 bases and J 5 bases; bases outside gene matches: 9. The CDR3 spans 15 residues. Looked up from germline, CDR1 is LNHDA and CDR2 is SQIVND (reference sequence). The CDR3 region is CASSRGRGQQNIQYF. CDR3 DNA: TGTGCCAGTAGCCGTGGCAGGGGGCAACAAAACATTCAGTACTTC. Full variable domain (rest looked up from reference TRBV19 and TRBJ2-4): DGGITQSPKYLFRKEGQNVTLSCEQNLNHDAMYWYRQDPGQGLRLIYYSQIVNDFQKGDIAEGYSVSREKKESFPLTVTSAQKNPTAFYLCASSRGRGQQNIQYFGAGTRLSVL.

J is TRBJ2-3 and V is TRBV7-2; D may be TRBD1 (5 bases). V lost 5 bases to trimming and J lost 2 bases, with 8 bases between them. The germline gives CDR1 SGHTA, CDR2 FQGNSA. CDR3 length: 13 residues. The CDR3 DNA reads as TGTGCCAGCAGCCCAGGGATCACAGATACGCAGTATTTT. This encodes CASSPGITDTQYF.

J is TRBJ2-3 and V is TRBV10-2; D might be TRBD2 (6 bases). Germline-derived CDR1 and CDR2 are WSHSY and SAAADI. The V gene lost 10 bases and the J gene lost 13 bases, with 24 bases spanning the gap. This CDR3 comprises 13 residues. This CDR3 reads CATNSGGRGLEYF. The CDR3 DNA reads as TGCGCCACCAACTCGGGCGGGCGGGGTTTAGAGTATTTT.

This sequence joins TRBV5-6 and TRBJ1-2; 8 bases are a match to TRBD1. The CDR3 has 13 residues. With V trimmed by 4 bases and J by 5 bases, 4 bases remained unmatched. Germline CDR1 SGHDT, CDR2 YYEEEE. In DNA, the CDR3 is TGTGCCAGCAGCCCAGGGGGCGCATATGGCTACACCTTC. It translates to CASSPGGAYGYTF. Combining the CDR3 with reference TRBV5-6 and TRBJ1-2 gives the whole variable domain DAGVTQSPTHLIKTRGQQVTLRCSPKSGHDTVSWYQQALGQGPQFIFQYYEEEERQRGNFPDRFSGHQFPNYSSELNVNALLLGDSALYLCASSPGGAYGYTFGSGTRLTVV.

This chain joins TRBV10-2 and TRBJ1-6; D is possibly TRBD1 (6 bases). The CDR3 loop spans 13 amino acids. Trimming pared 3 bases from V and 11 bases from J, leaving 11 bases between. Germline lookup yields CDR1 WSHSY and CDR2 SAAADI. CDR3 sequence: CASSDFDRPPLHF. DNA for the CDR3: TGCGCCAGCAGTGACTTCGACAGGCCACCCCTCCACTTT.

The rearrangement links TRBV6-5 to TRBJ2-2; TRBD2 matches at 14 bases. CDR1 is MNHEY and CDR2 is SVGAGI in the germline V gene. V gave up 6 bases and J gave up 6 bases; unmatched junction bases: 3. CDR3 length equals 15 residues. The CDR3 loop is CASSGLAGGPGELFF. Here the CDR3 DNA reads TGTGCCAGCAGCGGACTAGCGGGGGGCCCCGGGGAGCTGTTTTTT.

The V and J genes are TRBV5-1 and TRBJ1-2; maybe TRBD1 (6 bases). CDR3 length equals 14 residues. V shed 0 bases and J shed 4 bases, with 10 bases lying between them. Germline assignment: CDR1 SGHRS and CDR2 YFSETQ. The CDR3 nucleotides read TGCGCCAGCAGCTTGGCTGGGGGCGCCTATGGCTACACCTTC. It encodes CASSLAGGAYGYTF. Together with reference TRBV5-1 and TRBJ1-2, the CDR3 gives the full variable domain: KAGVTQTPRYLIKTRGQQVTLSCSPISGHRSVSWYQQTPGQGLQFLFEYFSETQRNKGNFPGRFSGRQFSNSRSEMNVSTLELGDSALYLCASSLAGGAYGYTFGSGTRLTVV.

This clone was seen once. V usage is TRBV30 and J usage is TRBJ1-1, with D unresolved. Germline V gene lookup returns CDR1 GTSNPN and CDR2 SVGIG (reference sequence). V lost 2 bases to trimming and J lost 4 bases, with 11 bases between them. CDR3 length: 13 residues. CDR3 amino acids: CAWSPRVGTEAFF. For the CDR3, the DNA is TGTGCCTGGAGTCCCCGGGTGGGCACTGAAGCTTTCTTT.